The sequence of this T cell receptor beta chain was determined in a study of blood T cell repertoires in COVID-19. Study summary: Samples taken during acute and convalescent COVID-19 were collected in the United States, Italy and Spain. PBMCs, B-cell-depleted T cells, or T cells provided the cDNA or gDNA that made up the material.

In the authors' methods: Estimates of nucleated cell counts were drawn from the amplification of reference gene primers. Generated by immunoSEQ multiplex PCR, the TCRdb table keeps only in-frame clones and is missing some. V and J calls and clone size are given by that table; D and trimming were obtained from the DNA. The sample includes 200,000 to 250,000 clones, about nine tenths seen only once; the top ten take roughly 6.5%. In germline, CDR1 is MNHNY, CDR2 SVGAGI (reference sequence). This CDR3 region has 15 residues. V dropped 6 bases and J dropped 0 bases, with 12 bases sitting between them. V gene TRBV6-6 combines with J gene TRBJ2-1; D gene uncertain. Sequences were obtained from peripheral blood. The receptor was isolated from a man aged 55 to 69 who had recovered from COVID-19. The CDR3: CASRPWADSYNEQFF. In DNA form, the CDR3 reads TGTGCCAGCAGACCTTGGGCAGACTCCTACAATGAGCAGTTCTTC.